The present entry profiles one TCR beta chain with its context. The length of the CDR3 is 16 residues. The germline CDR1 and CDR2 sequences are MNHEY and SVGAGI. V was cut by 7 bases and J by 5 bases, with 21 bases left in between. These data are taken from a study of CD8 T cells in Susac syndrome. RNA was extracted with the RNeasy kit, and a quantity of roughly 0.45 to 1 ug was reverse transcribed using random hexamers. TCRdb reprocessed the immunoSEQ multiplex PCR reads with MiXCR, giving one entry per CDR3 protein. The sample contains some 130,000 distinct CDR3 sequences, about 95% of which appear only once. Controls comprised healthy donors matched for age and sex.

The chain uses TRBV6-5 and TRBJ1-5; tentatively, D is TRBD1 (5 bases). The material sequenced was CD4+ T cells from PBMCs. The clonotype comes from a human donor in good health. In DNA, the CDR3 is TGTGCCAGCATTAATGCGGGGGGTCAAATGGATCAGCCCCAGCATTTT. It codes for CASINAGGQMDQPQHF.